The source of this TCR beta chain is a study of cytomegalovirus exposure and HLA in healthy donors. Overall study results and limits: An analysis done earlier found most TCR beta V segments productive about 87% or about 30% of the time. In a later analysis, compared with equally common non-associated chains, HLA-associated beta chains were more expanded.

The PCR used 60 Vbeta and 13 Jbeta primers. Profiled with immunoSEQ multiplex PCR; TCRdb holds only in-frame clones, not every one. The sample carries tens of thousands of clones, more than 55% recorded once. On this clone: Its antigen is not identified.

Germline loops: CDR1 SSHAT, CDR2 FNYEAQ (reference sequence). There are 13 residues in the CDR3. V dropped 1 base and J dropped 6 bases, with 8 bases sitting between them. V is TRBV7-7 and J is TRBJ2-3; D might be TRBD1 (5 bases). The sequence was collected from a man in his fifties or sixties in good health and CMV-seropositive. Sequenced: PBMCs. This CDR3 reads CASSLGQGDTQYF. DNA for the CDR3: TGTGCCAGCAGCTTAGGCCAGGGCGATACGCAGTATTTT.